The 27 T cell receptor beta chains presented below share a single source sample, sequenced in a study of shared clonotypes between healthy human individuals (dated by TCRdb to 2018 to 2020). Library preparation was by the immunoSEQ multiplex PCR assay. Not all clones reach the TCRdb copy of this immuneACCESS table, which keeps in-frame sequences only. Checked studies attribute under half of the gap to unresolved V genes and leave the rest unexplained. For this sample there are about 2.3 million clones; 93% appear just once. The ten largest clones capture 0.39% of the sample. Sequenced: naive CD4+ T cells from PBMCs. The cell subset or site label for this specimen denotes: CD45RA+ positively selected. The receptors were gathered from a man aged 18 to 30 in good health. Some clones in this sample may be carry-over from other donors' samples.

This clone occurred once. This sequence joins TRBV5-5 and TRBJ2-7, with D hard to call. Trimming stripped 4 bases from V and 2 bases from J, with 10 bases between. CDR3 size: 13 residues. Germline-derived CDR1 and CDR2 are SGHKS and YYEKEE (reference sequence). Here the CDR3 reads CASSPPQTYEQYF. In nucleotides, the CDR3 is TGTGCCAGCAGCCCCCCCCAAACCTACGAGCAGTACTTC.

The V call is TRBV7-2, the J call TRBJ2-3; TRBD1 might be the D (5 bases). Germline-derived CDR1 and CDR2 are SGHTA and FQGNSA. The CDR3 length is 14 residues. The V end was cut by 5 bases, the J end by 2 bases, with 11 bases between. CDR3 in DNA: TGTGCCAGCAGCCGGAGCAGGGCCACAGATACGCAGTATTTT. It translates to CASSRSRATDTQYF.

The gene calls are TRBV9 and TRBJ2-1, with TRBD2 matching over 10 bases. This CDR3 has 17 residues. CDR1 and CDR2 from the germline V gene are SGDLS and YYNGEE. J was trimmed by 4 bases and V by 4 bases; bases with no gene match: 11. In nucleotides, the CDR3 is TGTGCCAGCAGCCCCCGTCACGGACTAGCGGTATACAATGAGCAGTTCTTC. Its translation is CASSPRHGLAVYNEQFF.

The chain carries TRBV4-1 and TRBJ2-3; D gene uncertain. With 0 bases removed from V and 8 bases from J, the gap between germline ends came to 6 bases. From germline, CDR1 is MGHRA and CDR2 YSYEKL. This CDR3 region has 12 residues. Written as DNA, the CDR3 is TGCGCCAGCAGCCAAGACGGTCCTACGCAGTATTTT. Encoded protein: CASSQDGPTQYF.

The chain joins TRBV11-2 to TRBJ2-7, with D maybe TRBD2 (6 bases). V lost 5 bases, J lost 6 bases, and 14 bases lay in between. The CDR3 totals 13 residues. CDR1 and CDR2 (germline): SGHAT, FQNNGV. The CDR3 loop reads CASSTRLDSEQYF. DNA for the CDR3: TGTGCCAGCAGCACACGACTAGATAGCGAGCAGTACTTC.

In the case of this clone: Given the absence of the conserved phenylalanine or tryptophan at the CDR3 end, a read error is likely. No DNA is shown, since the ends of the CDR3 on it are uncertain; the CDR3 is the one TCRdb lists. The rearrangement joins TRBV19 to TRBJ2-6; the DNA was not used to check the table's D call, TRBD2. The CDR3 is 8 residues long, counting both termini. The germline V gene encodes CDR1 LNHDA and CDR2 SQIVND (reference sequence). CDR3 loop: CASNTGCP.

This clone occurred once. CDR3 protein: CASALVGDGNPTNYGYTF. CDR3 DNA sequence: TGCGCCAGCGCCCTGGTGGGGGATGGGAATCCCACTAACTATGGCTACACCTTC. V usage is TRBV5-1 and J usage is TRBJ1-2; maybe TRBD1 (5 bases). Trimming cost V 7 bases and J 0 bases, with 25 bases left between them. There are 18 residues in the CDR3. The germline V gene has CDR1 SGHRS and CDR2 YFSETQ.

The CDR3 region is CASSVDPHSYEQYF. The CDR3 DNA is TGTGCCAGCAGCGTAGACCCTCATTCCTACGAGCAGTACTTC. The chain links TRBV9 to TRBJ2-7, with D unresolved. The V and J ends lost 0 bases and 1 base respectively, with 8 bases between them. The V gene's germline CDR1 is SGDLS and CDR2 YYNGEE. The CDR3 totals 14 residues.

Of note for this clone: Germline and junction disagree at one end, which may indicate a read error. This chain joins TRBV5-1 and TRBJ2-1; D is perhaps TRBD1 or TRBD2 (6 bases each). The CDR3 totals 14 residues. The germline V gene encodes CDR1 SGHRS and CDR2 YFSETQ. CDR3 nucleotide sequence: TGCGCCAGCAGCTACACAGGGACTTACAGTGAGCAGTTCTTC. The encoded protein is CASSYTGTYSEQFF.

The chain combines TRBV7-6 with TRBJ2-7; perhaps TRBD1 as D (6 bases). Per germline, CDR1 SGHVS and CDR2 FNYEAQ. V shed 4 bases and J shed 6 bases, with 13 bases lying between them. The CDR3 has 13 residues. CDR3 loop: CASSSTGTAEQYF. CDR3 DNA sequence: TGTGCCAGCAGCTCCACAGGGACGGCCGAGCAGTACTTC.

The table lists this clone with a few counts. Other DNA sequences in this specimen translate into the identical CDR3. The chain joins TRBV18 to TRBJ1-1; D is undetermined. The V gene lost 2 bases and the J gene lost 1 base, with 8 bases spanning the gap. Germline CDR1 and CDR2: KGHSH and LQKENI. This CDR3 is 14 amino acids long. The chain's CDR3 is CASSPGGRNTEAFF. DNA for the CDR3: TGTGCCAGCTCACCAGGAGGGCGGAACACTGAAGCTTTCTTT. Supplemented by reference TRBV18 and TRBJ1-1, the full variable domain reads NAGVMQNPRHLVRRRGQEARLRCSPMKGHSHVYWYRQLPEEGLKFMVYLQKENIIDESGMPKERFSAEFPKEGPSILRIQQVVRGDSAAYFCASSPGGRNTEAFFGQGTRLTVV.

The chain uses TRBV2 and TRBJ2-6; TRBD1 aligns across 7 bases. There are 15 residues in the CDR3. Germline CDR1 reads SNHLY; CDR2 reads FYNNEI. V dropped 3 bases and J dropped 3; count of bases not matched to a gene: 2. The CDR3 loop is CASSETGFGANVLTF. The CDR3 DNA reads TGTGCCAGCAGTGAGACAGGGTTTGGGGCCAACGTCCTGACTTTC.

The gene calls are TRBV18 and TRBJ2-3, with 8 bases that match TRBD2. With 3 bases clipped from V and 7 bases from J, the junction kept 9 bases outside the gene matches. The CDR3 totals 15 residues. Per the germline V gene, CDR1 is KGHSH and CDR2 is LQKENI. The CDR3 loop reads CASSPSFREGNTQYF. CDR3 in DNA: TGTGCCAGCTCACCCTCCTTCCGGGAGGGGAATACGCAGTATTTT.

The chain recombines TRBV15 with TRBJ2-1; 14 bases are a match to TRBD2. This CDR3 spans 19 amino acids. The V gene's germline CDR1 is LNHNV and CDR2 YYDKDF (reference sequence). V shed 3 bases and J 1 base; nucleotides not matched to a gene: 8. Written as DNA, the CDR3 is TGTGCCACCAGCAGGGGGACTAGCGGGAGAAGGTTATCCTACAATGAGCAGTTCTTC. This gives the protein CATSRGTSGRRLSYNEQFF.

The genes are TRBV19 and TRBJ2-7; TRBD1 aligns across 7 bases. V lost 5 bases, J lost 6 bases, and 7 bases stayed unmatched. From germline, CDR1 is LNHDA and CDR2 SQIVND (reference sequence). This CDR3 has 13 amino acids. This CDR3 reads CASSLPQGSEQYF. CDR3 DNA sequence: TGTGCCAGTAGTCTCCCACAGGGGAGCGAGCAGTACTTC.

The chain uses TRBV7-2 and TRBJ2-2, with a possible D match to TRBD1 (5 bases). This CDR3 contains 17 residues. V lost 2 bases and J lost 6, with 19 bases in between. Germline CDR1 SGHTA, CDR2 FQGNSA. DNA of the CDR3: TGTGCCAGCAGCTTATGGGGTATGGGGCAGGGCGCCGGGGAGCTGTTTTTT. This codes for CASSLWGMGQGAGELFF. The whole variable domain, remainder taken from reference TRBV7-2 and TRBJ2-2, is GAGVSQSPSNKVTEKGKDVELRCDPISGHTALYWYRQSLGQGLEFLIYFQGNSAPDKSGLPSDRFSAERTGGSVSTLTIQRTQQEDSAVYLCASSLWGMGQGAGELFFGEGSRLTVL.

This clone was seen once. This CDR3 reads CASSNRTGTDTQYF. As DNA, the CDR3 is TGTGCCAGCAGCAACAGGACGGGCACAGATACGCAGTATTTT. The chain links TRBV11-3 to TRBJ2-3; possible D gene TRBD1, 5 bases. The V and J ends lost 5 bases and 1 base respectively, with 10 bases between them. Germline CDR1 reads SGHNT; CDR2 reads YENEEA. The CDR3 has 14 residues. Full variable domain (remainder filled in from reference TRBV11-3 and TRBJ2-3): EAGVVQSPRYKIIEKKQPVAFWCNPISGHNTLYWYLQNLGQGPELLIRYENEEAVDDSQLPKDRFSAERLKGVDSTLKIQPAELGDSAVYLCASSNRTGTDTQYFGPGTRLTVL.

In nucleotides, the CDR3 is TGTGCCAGCAGTGACAACTCGGGTTCATGGGAGACCCAGTACTTC. It encodes CASSDNSGSWETQYF. The rearrangement joins TRBV7-2 to TRBJ2-5; D uncertain. Per germline, CDR1 SGHTA and CDR2 FQGNSA. V lost 6 bases, J lost 5 bases, and 19 bases lay in between. This CDR3 comprises 15 residues.

The chain employs TRBV11-3 and TRBJ2-1; 7 bases line up with TRBD1. This CDR3 is built from 13 residues. V was clipped by 5 bases and J by 8 bases; unmatched bases: 6. From germline, CDR1 is SGHNT and CDR2 YENEEA. CDR3 DNA: TGTGCCAGCAGCCACCGACAGGGCGATGAGCAGTTCTTC. Translating it yields CASSHRQGDEQFF.

V and J are TRBV4-1 and TRBJ2-7; TRBD2 is a possible D gene (6 bases). CDR1 is MGHRA, CDR2 YSYEKL, per germline. The CDR3 is 15 amino acids. Trimming shortened V by 5 bases and J by 6 bases, and 20 bases separated the two germline ends. The CDR3 reads CASSLGLTNPFEQYF. Written as DNA, the CDR3 is TGCGCCAGCAGCTTGGGACTGACCAACCCATTCGAGCAGTACTTC.

The chain's CDR3 is CASSFAGQINYGYTF. CDR3 nucleotide sequence: TGTGCCAGCAGCTTTGCGGGACAGATCAACTATGGCTACACCTTC. The chain links TRBV5-5 to TRBJ1-2, with TRBD1 matching over 7 bases. With 2 bases clipped from V and 2 bases from J, the junction kept 6 bases outside the gene matches. The V gene's germline CDR1 is SGHKS and CDR2 YYEKEE (reference sequence). The CDR3 loop spans 15 amino acids.

V and J are TRBV7-9 and TRBJ1-2, with unresolved D. Per the germline V gene, CDR1 is SEHNR and CDR2 is FQNEAQ (reference sequence). V lost 5 bases to trimming and J lost 2 bases, with 15 bases between them. This CDR3 is built from 15 residues. CDR3 amino acids: CASSLDRGRNYGYTF. The CDR3 DNA reads TGTGCCAGCAGCCTTGATCGGGGAAGGAACTATGGCTACACCTTC.

The V gene is TRBV11-3, the J gene TRBJ2-1; no definite D call. The CDR3 sequence is 14 residues long. Germline CDR1 reads SGHNT; CDR2 reads YENEEA. V dropped 5 bases and J dropped 0 bases, with 8 bases sitting between them. This CDR3 reads CASSPGGSYNEQFF. As DNA, the CDR3 is TGTGCCAGCAGCCCCGGCGGCTCCTACAATGAGCAGTTCTTC.

The gene calls are TRBV7-9 and TRBJ2-4; TRBD1 is a possible D gene (5 bases). Trimming removed 5 bases from V and 5 bases from J, with 19 bases in between. Germline CDR1 and CDR2: SEHNR and FQNEAQ (reference sequence). CDR3 length: 16 amino acids. CDR3 nucleotide sequence: TGTGCCAGCAGCCGACCGGAACCCAGGGTAGAAAACATTCAGTACTTC. It is translated as CASSRPEPRVENIQYF.

The chain links TRBV6-6 to TRBJ1-1; D is possibly TRBD1 (6 bases). The CDR3 covers 15 residues. Trimming left V 0 bases short and J 5 bases short, with 13 bases between. Germline-derived CDR1 and CDR2 are MNHNY and SVGAGI (reference sequence). The DNA for the CDR3 is TGTGCCAGCAGTTACTCACAGGGCTTTGGGACTGAAGCTTTCTTT. The encoded protein is CASSYSQGFGTEAFF.

This clone showed up just a few times. The V gene is TRBV9, the J gene TRBJ1-3, with 7 bases lining up with TRBD1. Germline values: CDR1 SGDLS, CDR2 YYNGEE. The CDR3 is 15 amino acids. Trimming removed 3 bases from V and 2 bases from J; junction bases left unmatched: 5. Here the CDR3 reads CASSAQGVPGNTIYF. The CDR3 region has the DNA TGTGCCAGCAGCGCGCAGGGGGTCCCTGGAAACACCATATATTTT.

The V and J genes are TRBV5-6 and TRBJ1-1; D possibly corresponds to TRBD1 (6 bases). The germline V gene has CDR1 SGHDT and CDR2 YYEEEE. The CDR3 is 17 amino acids. V gave up 4 bases and J gave up 0 bases, with 19 bases separating them. The CDR3 DNA reads as TGTGCCAGCAGCCTGGTAGAGGGGGATTTTTTGAACACTGAAGCTTTCTTT. It codes for CASSLVEGDFLNTEAFF.